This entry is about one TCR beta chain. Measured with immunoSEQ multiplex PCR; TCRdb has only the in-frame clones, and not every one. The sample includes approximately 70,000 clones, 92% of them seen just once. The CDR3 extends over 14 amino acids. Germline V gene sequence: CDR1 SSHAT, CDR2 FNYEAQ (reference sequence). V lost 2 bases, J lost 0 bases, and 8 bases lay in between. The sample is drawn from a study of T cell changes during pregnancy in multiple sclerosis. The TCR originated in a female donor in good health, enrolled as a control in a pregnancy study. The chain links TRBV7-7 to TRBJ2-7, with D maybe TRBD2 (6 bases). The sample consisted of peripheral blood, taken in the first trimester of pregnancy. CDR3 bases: TGTGCCAGCAGCTTAAGACTAGACTCCTACGAGCAGTACTTC. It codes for CASSLRLDSYEQYF.